One and the same sample provided the 27 T cell receptor beta chains below, sequenced in a study of T cell responses to AZD1222 COVID-19 vaccine. Sequenced by immunoSEQ multiplex PCR; TCRdb stores in-frame clones only, minus some. The sample shows approximately 160,000 clones, 90% to 95% of them seen only once. The sequences come from peripheral blood, collected on day 0 of AZD1222 vaccination. The receptor source for this set is an adult in good health.

This CDR3 reads CASSQTIARRDTEAFF. CDR3 in DNA: TGCGCCAGCAGCCAGACGATAGCGCGGCGCGACACTGAAGCTTTCTTT. The V call is TRBV4-3, the J call TRBJ1-1; D is undetermined. The ends were cut back, 3 bases at V and 3 bases at J, with 17 bases in the middle. There are 16 residues in the CDR3. The V gene's germline CDR1 is LGHNA and CDR2 YSLEER.

The V and J genes are TRBV19 and TRBJ1-1; 7 nucleotides agree with TRBD1. The CDR3 is 13 residues long. Germline V gene lookup returns CDR1 LNHDA and CDR2 SQIVND (reference sequence). V shed 9 bases and J 2 bases; nucleotides not matched to a gene: 6. The CDR3 bases are TGTGCCAGCAGACGACAGGGAAACACTGAAGCTTTCTTT. Amino acid sequence: CASRRQGNTEAFF.

This chain uses TRBV6-5 with TRBJ2-5, with 7 bases that match TRBD1. V lost 2 bases, J lost 6 bases, and 6 bases stayed unmatched. The CDR3 is 14 residues long. The germline CDR1 and CDR2 sequences are MNHEY and SVGAGI. The CDR3 nucleotides read TGTGCCAGCAGTTACCAAGGACAGGCCAAGACCCAGTACTTC. Residues: CASSYQGQAKTQYF.

V and J are TRBV29-1 and TRBJ1-1; TRBD1 aligns across 7 bases. The ends lost 7 bases at V and 1 base at J; junction bases unmatched: 6. The CDR3 has 13 residues. Per germline, CDR1 SQVTM and CDR2 ANQGSEA. For the CDR3, the DNA is TGCAGCGCCGCGGGACAGCAGAACACTGAAGCTTTCTTT. Translated, it gives CSAAGQQNTEAFF.

The J gene is TRBJ1-6, the V gene TRBV2, with a tentative D call TRBD1 (6 bases). Germline loops: CDR1 SNHLY, CDR2 FYNNEI. Trimming cost V 8 bases and J 10 bases, with 21 bases left between them. CDR3 length equals 15 residues. Here the CDR3 reads CASGVDRLGRSPLHF. The CDR3 coding sequence is TGTGCCAGCGGCGTTGACAGGCTCGGCAGGTCACCCCTCCACTTT.

This rearrangement joins TRBV6-2 or TRBV6-3 to TRBJ1-6, with a tentative D call TRBD1 (5 bases). The ends were cut back, 2 bases at V and 7 bases at J, with 12 bases in the middle. The length of the CDR3 is 15 residues. CDR1 and CDR2 (germline): MNHEY, SVGEGT. The CDR3 loop is CASSYLRDGNSPLHF. CDR3 sequence (DNA): TGTGCCAGCAGTTACCTTCGGGACGGGAATTCACCCCTCCACTTT.

The chain has TRBV12-3 or TRBV12-4 and TRBJ1-3; D gene uncertain. The CDR3 is 12 amino acids. Trimming took off 7 bases at V and 4 bases at J, with 8 bases between the two ends. In DNA form, the CDR3 reads TGTGCCAGCACCCAGGCCGGAAACACCATATATTTT. It specifies CASTQAGNTIYF.

The chain employs TRBV15 and TRBJ2-2; D not resolved. Germline assignment: CDR1 LNHNV and CDR2 YYDKDF (reference sequence). V was trimmed by 0 bases and J by 2 bases, leaving 4 bases between them. This CDR3 contains 14 residues. CDR3 in amino acids: CATSRDANTGELFF. Here the CDR3 DNA reads TGTGCCACCAGCAGAGACGCAAACACCGGGGAGCTGTTTTTT.

The chain has TRBV6-2 or TRBV6-3 and TRBJ2-5; TRBD2 agrees at 9 bases. The CDR3 contains 16 residues. CDR1 and CDR2 (germline): MNHEY, SVGEGT. The junction had 7 bases not matched to a gene; V was cut back by 3 bases and J by 2 bases. The CDR3 is CASSYLASGDQETQYF. Written as DNA, the CDR3 is TGTGCCAGCAGTTATCTGGCTAGCGGGGATCAAGAGACCCAGTACTTC.

The chain has TRBV3-1 (or the pseudogene TRBV3-2) and TRBJ2-2, with D hard to call. Germline CDR1 reads LGHDT; CDR2 reads YNNKEL (reference sequence). The CDR3 loop spans 13 amino acids. V dropped 2 bases and J dropped 7 bases, with 8 bases sitting between them. CDR3 region: CASSQQRIGELFF. CDR3 DNA: TGTGCCAGCAGCCAACAGAGGATCGGGGAGCTGTTTTTT.

The rearrangement links TRBV6-5 to TRBJ1-5, with 8 positions matching TRBD1. Germline lookup yields CDR1 MNHEY and CDR2 SVGAGI. V shed 6 bases, J shed 7 bases, and the junction held 5 bases outside the gene matches. The CDR3 extends over 13 amino acids. The chain's CDR3 is CASRDRAAQPQHF. CDR3 DNA sequence: TGTGCCAGCAGGGACAGGGCGGCACAGCCCCAGCATTTT.

This clone was found once. The rearrangement uses TRBV9 and TRBJ2-2, with D maybe TRBD1 (5 bases). Germline values: CDR1 SGDLS, CDR2 YYNGEE. CDR3 length: 15 residues. The V end was cut by 0 bases, the J end by 5 bases, with 11 bases between. DNA of the CDR3: TGTGCCAGCAGCGTAGCTACAGGTGGGACCGGGGAGCTGTTTTTT. It yields the protein CASSVATGGTGELFF.

CDR3 sequence (DNA): TGTGCCAGCAGCCAGAGGAGGTCCGCGTCGTTCGGTGAGCAGTACTTC. Its translation: CASSQRRSASFGEQYF. The chain joins TRBV3-1 (or the pseudogene TRBV3-2) to TRBJ2-7, with D possibly matching TRBD2 (5 bases). CDR1 is LGHDT and CDR2 is YNNKEL in the germline V gene (reference sequence). Trimming left V 3 bases short and J 7 bases short, with 22 bases between. The CDR3 has 16 residues.

The chain carries TRBV6-5 and TRBJ2-3; TRBD1 aligns across 7 bases. This CDR3 has 13 residues. V shed 9 bases, J shed 6 bases, and the junction held 9 bases outside the gene matches. Germline V CDR1 and CDR2: MNHEY, SVGAGI. The CDR3 DNA reads TGTGCCAGTAAGACAGGGATGGGTGATACGCAGTATTTT. It specifies CASKTGMGDTQYF.

V is TRBV2 and J is TRBJ1-2; D remains unclear. Trimming left V 7 bases short and J 0 bases short, with 6 bases between. Germline assignment: CDR1 SNHLY and CDR2 FYNNEI. The CDR3 spans 12 residues. The DNA for the CDR3 is TGTGCCAGCACCAAATCTAACTATGGCTACACCTTC. Protein: CASTKSNYGYTF.

The chain recombines TRBV2 with TRBJ2-3; D not certain. CDR1 is SNHLY and CDR2 is FYNNEI in the germline V gene. The germline V and J ends were trimmed by 6 bases and 1 base, with 5 bases remaining between them. This CDR3 comprises 12 residues. CDR3 sequence reads: CASRSRTDTQYF. CDR3 DNA sequence: TGTGCCAGCAGATCACGCACAGATACGCAGTATTTT.

J is TRBJ1-4 and V is TRBV27, with D possibly being TRBD1 (5 bases). V was cut by 2 bases and J by 2 bases, with 9 bases left in between. CDR3 length: 15 amino acids. Germline V lookup: CDR1 MNHEY, CDR2 SMNVEV (reference sequence). The CDR3 protein is CASSLRGFTNEKLFF. In DNA form, the CDR3 reads TGTGCCAGCAGTTTAAGGGGATTTACTAATGAAAAACTGTTTTTT.

The J gene is TRBJ2-3, the V gene TRBV4-1, with 9 nucleotides matching TRBD1. Germline values: CDR1 MGHRA, CDR2 YSYEKL. This CDR3 contains 15 residues. The J segment lost 3 bases and the V segment lost 5 bases, leaving 6 bases of the junction unmatched. In DNA, the CDR3 is TGCGCCAGCAGCACGCGGGACAGGGAGACAGATACGCAGTATTTT. Amino acids: CASSTRDRETDTQYF.

Worth noting for this clone: Other DNA sequences in this sample translate to the same CDR3. The chain combines TRBV19 with TRBJ2-7; tentatively, D is TRBD1 or TRBD2 (5 bases each). The CDR3 runs 13 residues. Trimming pared 1 base from V and 5 bases from J, leaving 9 bases between. The V gene's germline CDR1 is LNHDA and CDR2 SQIVND (reference sequence). Here the CDR3 DNA reads TGTGCCAGTAGTATAGCCCAGGGACACGAGCAGTACTTC. Translated: CASSIAQGHEQYF.

V and J are TRBV7-2 and TRBJ1-4; no clear D gene. Germline-derived CDR1 and CDR2 are SGHTA and FQGNSA. This CDR3 comprises 14 residues. The V gene lost 2 bases and the J gene lost 0 bases, with 4 bases spanning the gap. The CDR3, as DNA: TGTGCCAGCAGCTTATGGGCAACTAATGAAAAACTGTTTTTT. It yields the protein CASSLWATNEKLFF.

This clone was seen once. The CDR3 region has the DNA TGTGCCAGTAGTCAACAGGGAGGATGGGAGACCCAGTACTTC. Translation gives CASSQQGGWETQYF. The J gene is TRBJ2-5, the V gene TRBV19, with D perhaps being TRBD1 or TRBD2 (6 bases each). The germline gives CDR1 LNHDA, CDR2 SQIVND (reference sequence). Trimming left V 5 bases short and J 5 bases short, with 15 bases between. The CDR3 length is 14 residues.

This clone was picked up a small number of times. This chain links TRBV28 with TRBJ2-1; D is ambiguous. CDR1 and CDR2 from the germline V gene are MDHEN and SYDVKM. Trimming removed 5 bases at V and 0 bases at J, with 5 bases between. The CDR3 is made up of 13 amino acids. In DNA form, the CDR3 reads TGTGCCAGCAGTCTAGACTCCTACAATGAGCAGTTCTTC. It yields the protein CASSLDSYNEQFF.

V and J are TRBV28 and TRBJ1-1; the match to TRBD1 covers 7 bases. Per germline, CDR1 MDHEN and CDR2 SYDVKM. The trim removed 2 bases at V and 4 bases at J, leaving 4 bases unmatched. The CDR3 length is 14 residues. The CDR3 is CASSLPAGGTEAFF. The DNA of the CDR3 is TGTGCCAGCAGTTTACCGGCAGGGGGCACTGAAGCTTTCTTT.

This clone appeared once. The chain uses TRBV6-5 and TRBJ1-2; D unresolved. Between the trimmed V and J ends, which lost 7 bases and 5 bases, there was a span of 11 bases. The CDR3 contains 12 residues. Germline CDR1 and CDR2: MNHEY and SVGAGI. Written as DNA, the CDR3 is TGTGCCAGCAAAACAGAGAATTATGGCTACACCTTC. Its protein is CASKTENYGYTF.

This sequence joins TRBV10-3 and TRBJ1-1; D is ambiguous. Germline assignment: CDR1 ENHRY and CDR2 SYGVKD. Trimming removed 3 bases at V and 4 bases at J, with 9 bases between. CDR3 size: 13 residues. The CDR3: CAISERGGTEAFF. The CDR3 DNA reads TGTGCCATCAGTGAAAGAGGAGGCACTGAAGCTTTCTTT.

The V gene is TRBV19, the J gene TRBJ1-1; D is uncertain. V dropped 3 bases and J dropped 6 bases, with 8 bases sitting between them. CDR1 is LNHDA and CDR2 is SQIVND in the germline V gene (reference sequence). The CDR3 is 12 amino acids. CDR3 in DNA: TGTGCCAGTAGTATGGCCTCAGCTGAAGCTTTCTTT. Its translation: CASSMASAEAFF.

The CDR3, as DNA: TGTGCCATCAGTGAGCTTAAAGGAATTGTTGAACAAGAGACCCAGTACTTC. Encoded protein: CAISELKGIVEQETQYF. This chain connects TRBV10-3 to TRBJ2-5; D is unresolved. The CDR3 runs 17 residues. Germline-derived CDR1 and CDR2 are ENHRY and SYGVKD. V gave up 2 bases and J gave up 2 bases, with 18 bases separating them.